These 10 T cell receptor beta chains were sequenced from one sample in a study of T cells after posttransplantation cyclophosphamide. Treatment was busulfan-fludarabine conditioning, a marrow graft, and cyclophosphamide on days +3 and +4. TCRdb's copy holds only in-frame clones and misses some; the assay was immunoSEQ multiplex PCR. The table includes under 10,000 clones, roughly 80% detected once. Sequencing used PBMCs, obtained approximately 1,900 days after a stem cell transplant with posttransplant cyclophosphamide. These receptors came from a female patient aged 40 to 55 who received an allogeneic stem cell transplant from a related donor, was CMV-positive, and had no GVHD. Some T cells may be transferred from the graft donor.

The chain has TRBV2 and TRBJ1-5, with a possible D match to TRBD1 (6 bases). With 1 base removed from V and 2 bases from J, the gap between germline ends came to 12 bases. Per germline, CDR1 SNHLY and CDR2 FYNNEI. This CDR3 comprises 16 residues. CDR3 DNA sequence: TGTGCCAGCAGTGAAGTACCAGGGGTGGGCAATCAGCCCCAGCATTTT. Its translation: CASSEVPGVGNQPQHF.

This clone counts as large. The chain employs TRBV19 and TRBJ1-2; maybe TRBD1 (6 bases). The CDR3 contains 14 residues. V lost 5 bases, J lost 7 bases, and 17 bases lay in between. CDR1 and CDR2 from the germline V gene are LNHDA and SQIVND (reference sequence). The CDR3 DNA follows: TGTGCCAGTAGTGTTGATAAACAGGGAATTGGCTACACCTTC. Its translation is CASSVDKQGIGYTF.

This chain uses TRBV9 with TRBJ2-3; the D is unclear. There are 16 residues in the CDR3. Trimming removed 0 bases from V and 2 bases from J, with 13 bases in between. The germline V gene encodes CDR1 SGDLS and CDR2 YYNGEE. CDR3 coding DNA: TGTGCCAGCAGCGTAGGAAGCTCCCTTCACACAGATACGCAGTATTTT. Protein: CASSVGSSLHTDTQYF. Supplemented by reference TRBV9 and TRBJ2-3, the full variable domain reads DSGVTQTPKHLITATGQRVTLRCSPRSGDLSVYWYQQSLDQGLQFLIQYYNGEERAKGNILERFSAQQFPDLHSELNLSSLELGDSALYFCASSVGSSLHTDTQYFGPGTRLTVL.

The chain couples TRBV18 to TRBJ2-3; a weak D match, TRBD2 (7 bases). Trimming removed 3 bases from V and 0 bases from J, with 16 bases in between. Germline values: CDR1 KGHSH, CDR2 LQKENI. The CDR3 totals 17 residues. The CDR3 DNA is TGTGCCAGCTCACCGAGAGGGGGGGGAACAAGCACAGATACGCAGTATTTT. It codes for CASSPRGGGTSTDTQYF.

The chain recombines TRBV29-1 with TRBJ2-3; 7 nucleotides line up with TRBD1. CDR3 length equals 14 residues. Germline V lookup: CDR1 SQVTM, CDR2 ANQGSEA. With V trimmed by 3 bases and J by 4 bases, 7 bases remained unmatched. The DNA of the CDR3 is TGCAGCGTTGACCTCAGGGGGAGAGCAGATACGCAGTATTTT. Its translation is CSVDLRGRADTQYF.

This chain connects TRBV27 to TRBJ1-1; the D gene is possibly TRBD1 (6 bases). Germline V CDR1 and CDR2: MNHEY, SMNVEV (reference sequence). The CDR3 is made up of 14 amino acids. V gave up 3 bases and J gave up 8 bases, with 16 bases separating them. The CDR3 is CASSFSGVGVEAFF. CDR3 DNA sequence: TGTGCCAGCAGTTTTTCAGGGGTAGGGGTGGAAGCTTTCTTT.

The CDR3 spells CASSQVGTNTGELFF. The CDR3, as DNA: TGCGCCAGCAGCCAAGTCGGGACGAACACCGGGGAGCTGTTTTTT. J is TRBJ2-2 and V is TRBV4-1; D may be TRBD2 (5 bases). Germline CDR1 MGHRA, CDR2 YSYEKL. The V gene lost 1 base and the J gene lost 0 bases, with 6 bases spanning the gap. The CDR3 runs to 15 residues.

This clone was picked up one time. The chain is built from TRBV4-3 and TRBJ2-2, with TRBD1 matching over 7 bases. Germline loops: CDR1 LGHNA, CDR2 YSLEER. V shed 0 bases and J 4 bases; nucleotides not matched to a gene: 5. This CDR3 has 16 residues. The CDR3 sequence: CASSQDGAGGTGELFF. The DNA of the CDR3 is TGCGCCAGCAGCCAAGATGGGGCAGGGGGCACCGGGGAGCTGTTTTTT.

This clone was counted a single time. The V gene is TRBV18, the J gene TRBJ1-2; the match to TRBD1 covers 10 bases. The CDR3 has 15 residues. From germline, CDR1 is KGHSH and CDR2 LQKENI. J lost 5 bases, V lost 3 bases, and 6 bases had no gene match. The DNA for the CDR3 is TGTGCCAGCTCACCGGGACAGGGGACTTCATATGGCTACACCTTC. It encodes CASSPGQGTSYGYTF.

This clone was observed a single time. This chain links TRBV7-9 with TRBJ2-3; TRBD2 agrees at 10 bases. Germline V gene data show CDR1 as SEHNR and CDR2 as FQNEAQ (reference sequence). The CDR3 runs to 15 residues. Germline trimming cut 5 bases from V and 1 base from J; bases unmatched to any gene: 3. The CDR3 nucleotides are TGTGCCAGCAGCGAGCTAGCGGGGGGCACAGATACGCAGTATTTT. Its translation: CASSELAGGTDTQYF.